This T cell receptor (beta chain) comes out of a study of CD8 T cells in ankylosing spondylitis. Regarding the study as a whole: It appeared that ankylosing spondylitis blood was characterized by a TCR beta motif of about 8 highly homologous variants. As reported, disease-linked clones showed significant enrichment in matched ankylosing spondylitis synovial fluid.

The sample holds many counts of this clonotype. Its matching antigen is unknown. Library preparation for TCR beta used quantitative 5'-RACE with molecular barcodes. From the 5' RACE reads, TCRdb called clonotypes with MiXCR, one entry per CDR3 protein. The sample holds over 700,000 distinct CDR3 sequences, over 15% seen once. With 0 bases removed from V and 0 bases from J, the gap between germline ends came to 10 bases. Germline CDR1 reads KGHDR; CDR2 reads SFDVKD. The CDR3 is made up of 17 amino acids. The sequenced material came from blood, either unsorted or a sorted T cell fraction (not recorded which). The receptor comes from a male donor with ankylosing spondylitis. The V and J genes are TRBV24-1 and TRBJ2-2, with TRBD1 as a possible D gene (6 bases). CDR3 region: CATSDLEAGANTGELFF. For the CDR3, the DNA is TGTGCCACCAGTGATTTGGAGGCAGGGGCGAACACCGGGGAGCTGTTTTTT.